The 19 T cell receptor beta chains below all came from one sample that was sequenced in a study of pediatric ulcerative colitis. The rectum was sampled with one to two pinch biopsies at colonoscopy. Some clones are missing from TCRdb's copy, which holds only in-frame ones; the method was immunoSEQ multiplex PCR. The sample includes some 35,000 clones, about three quarters of them seen just once. The sample comprised gut tissue. All receptors derive from a boy aged 10-17 years with mild ulcerative colitis.

The V call is TRBV7-8, the J call TRBJ1-1; D might be TRBD1 (6 bases). This CDR3 region has 16 residues. CDR1 is SGHVS, CDR2 FQNEAQ, per germline. V was cut by 6 bases and J by 3 bases, with 20 bases left in between. The CDR3: CASRKNYREGYTEAFF. As DNA, the CDR3 is TGTGCCAGCAGAAAAAACTACAGGGAGGGCTACACTGAAGCTTTCTTT.

The V call is TRBV2, the J call TRBJ1-1, with D possibly matching TRBD1 (5 bases). Germline-derived CDR1 and CDR2 are SNHLY and FYNNEI. The CDR3 totals 14 residues. V was pared by 8 bases and J by 0 bases, with 13 bases between. CDR3: CASFPTVMNTEAFF. The CDR3 DNA sequence: TGTGCCAGCTTCCCGACAGTAATGAACACTGAAGCTTTCTTT.

This clone was recorded a few times. In DNA form, the CDR3 reads TGCGCCAGCAGCCAGTCAGGACTAGTCGGAACAGATACGCAGTATTTT. Its translation is CASSQSGLVGTDTQYF. The rearrangement uses TRBV4-1 and TRBJ2-3, with TRBD2 matching over 7 bases. The CDR3 is 16 residues long. Looked up from germline, CDR1 is MGHRA and CDR2 is YSYEKL. The V segment lost 3 bases and the J segment 3 bases; nucleotides outside the gene matches: 9.

This clone was detected once. Here the CDR3 DNA reads TGTGCCAGCAGCTTAGAGGCTGTCACAGATACGCAGTATTTT. Its protein product is CASSLEAVTDTQYF. This chain joins TRBV11-2 and TRBJ2-3; D unclear. CDR1 is SGHAT and CDR2 is FQNNGV in the germline V gene. This CDR3 has 14 residues. V lost 0 bases to trimming and J lost 2 bases, with 6 bases between them.

The chain has TRBV13 and TRBJ1-2; no definite D call. CDR3 length: 15 amino acids. Trimming took 2 bases from V and 5 from J, leaving 15 bases between them. Germline V lookup: CDR1 PRHDT, CDR2 FYEKMQ (reference sequence). This CDR3 reads CASSLLARLGYGYTF. The DNA for the CDR3 is TGTGCCAGCAGCTTATTGGCACGCCTTGGGTATGGCTACACCTTC.

The rearrangement uses TRBV6-1 and TRBJ1-1; weak D call: TRBD1 (5 bases). Deletions cut 9 bases from V and 4 bases from J, with 15 bases between. Per germline, CDR1 MNHNS and CDR2 SASEGT. The CDR3 extends over 13 amino acids. The chain's CDR3 is CASSRAGGTEAFF. The CDR3 bases are TGTGCCAGTAGCCGCGCGGGGGGCACTGAAGCTTTCTTT.

The chain recombines TRBV14 with TRBJ2-3; D possibly corresponds to TRBD2 (6 bases). Trimming took off 4 bases at V and 6 bases at J, with 23 bases between the two ends. CDR1 is SGHDN, CDR2 FVKESK, per germline. This CDR3 comprises 17 residues. Here the CDR3 reads CASSPLRGETRRDTQYF. The CDR3 bases are TGTGCCAGCAGCCCCCTACGGGGCGAGACTAGGCGGGATACGCAGTATTTT.

The chain couples TRBV5-5 to TRBJ2-7, with D perhaps given as TRBD1 or TRBD2 (5 bases each). The CDR3 extends over 14 amino acids. Looked up from germline, CDR1 is SGHKS and CDR2 is YYEKEE (reference sequence). Trimming removed 0 bases at V and 2 bases at J, with 9 bases between. CDR3 in amino acids: CASSLGDGAYEQYF. CDR3 in DNA: TGTGCCAGCAGCTTGGGGGACGGGGCCTACGAGCAGTACTTC.

This clone is a singleton in its sample. CDR3 sequence reads: CASSQDLGATYEQYF. DNA for the CDR3: TGTGCCAGCAGCCAAGATCTAGGCGCAACCTACGAGCAGTACTTC. The V gene is TRBV4-2, the J gene TRBJ2-7; D is ambiguous. This CDR3 contains 15 residues. Germline V lookup: CDR1 LGHNA, CDR2 YNFKEQ. The ends were cut back, 0 bases at V and 2 bases at J, with 11 bases in the middle.

The rearrangement joins TRBV11-3 to TRBJ2-3; no firm D call. Germline V gives CDR1 SGHNT, CDR2 YENEEA. V lost 2 bases, J lost 2 bases, and 5 bases lay in between. This CDR3 is built from 13 residues. The CDR3 DNA sequence: TGTGCCAGCAGCTTACCATACACAGATACGCAGTATTTT. It translates to CASSLPYTDTQYF. Full variable domain (missing parts from reference TRBV11-3 and TRBJ2-3): EAGVVQSPRYKIIEKKQPVAFWCNPISGHNTLYWYLQNLGQGPELLIRYENEEAVDDSQLPKDRFSAERLKGVDSTLKIQPAELGDSAVYLCASSLPYTDTQYFGPGTRLTVL.

The CDR3 nucleotides are TGTGCCAGCAGTTTAACGGGGGGAAAGGAATACGAGCAGTACTTC. Residues: CASSLTGGKEYEQYF. The rearrangement links TRBV2 to TRBJ2-7; 7 bases align to TRBD2. After removal of 5 bases from V and 4 bases from J, the junction contained 11 bases not matched to a gene. This CDR3 has 15 residues. Germline lookup yields CDR1 SNHLY and CDR2 FYNNEI.

This clone was detected a few times. The chain links TRBV2 to TRBJ1-4; D is possibly TRBD1 (5 bases). Trimming took 3 bases from V and 8 from J, leaving 10 bases between them. There are 13 residues in the CDR3. From germline, CDR1 is SNHLY and CDR2 FYNNEI. For the CDR3, the DNA is TGTGCCAGCAGTGACAGGGTTTGGGAAAAACTGTTTTTT. Amino acid sequence: CASSDRVWEKLFF. Together with reference TRBV2 and TRBJ1-4, the CDR3 gives the full variable domain: EPEVTQTPSHQVTQMGQEVILRCVPISNHLYFYWYRQILGQKVEFLVSFYNNEISEKSEIFDDQFSVERPDGSNFTLKIRSTKLEDSAMYFCASSDRVWEKLFFGSGTQLSVL.

V gene TRBV7-8 combines with J gene TRBJ2-3, with TRBD1 matching 7 bases. CDR1 is SGHVS and CDR2 is FQNEAQ in the germline V gene. The V gene end was trimmed by 5 bases and the J gene end by 2 bases; junction bases not matched to a gene: 10. The CDR3 length is 16 residues. This CDR3 reads CASSGRGGQLTDTQYF. CDR3 sequence (DNA): TGTGCCAGCAGCGGACGAGGGGGCCAGCTCACAGATACGCAGTATTTT.

The chain joins TRBV6-5 to TRBJ2-1; D is possibly TRBD1 (6 bases). This CDR3 has 14 amino acids. From germline, CDR1 is MNHEY and CDR2 SVGAGI. Trimming took 2 bases from V and 9 from J, leaving 14 bases between them. The CDR3 sequence is CASSYTRTEREQFF. The CDR3 region has the DNA TGTGCCAGCAGTTACACTCGGACAGAGCGTGAGCAGTTCTTC.

The V call is TRBV5-4, the J call TRBJ2-3; 11 bases agree with TRBD1. The CDR3 covers 15 residues. J lost 5 bases, V lost 4 bases, and 6 bases had no gene match. In germline, CDR1 is SGHNT, CDR2 YYREEE (reference sequence). This CDR3 reads CASSTGQGAEDTQYF. Written as DNA, the CDR3 is TGTGCCAGCAGCACTGGACAGGGGGCTGAAGATACGCAGTATTTT. Looking up the rest from reference TRBV5-4 and TRBJ2-3 gives the full variable domain: ETGVTQSPTHLIKTRGQQVTLRCSSQSGHNTVSWYQQALGQGPQFIFQYYREEENGRGNFPPRFSGLQFPNYSSELNVNALELDDSALYLCASSTGQGAEDTQYFGPGTRLTVL.

Worth noting for this clone: An end of the junction does not agree with germline; a read error may underlie this. The chain carries TRBV7-7 and TRBJ2-5, with D possibly being TRBD1 (7 bases). The germline V gene has CDR1 SSHAT and CDR2 FNYEAQ (reference sequence). The CDR3 is 17 residues long. DNA of the CDR3: TGTGCTAGCAGCTTAGGAGGGGGCGGTCGAGATCAAGAGACCCAGTACTTC. Translation: CASSLGGGGRDQETQYF.

This clone occurred once. The J gene is TRBJ1-1, the V gene TRBV4-1, with 7 nucleotides matching TRBD1. Germline CDR1 is MGHRA and CDR2 is YSYEKL. The CDR3 is made up of 14 amino acids. Germline trimming cut 4 bases from V and 1 base from J; bases unmatched to any gene: 3. The CDR3 nucleotides are TGCGCCAGCAGCCTCGGGGACAGGAACACTGAAGCTTTCTTT. Amino acid sequence: CASSLGDRNTEAFF.

In its sample, this clone was seen once. The chain carries TRBV7-3 and TRBJ2-3, with 7 bases identical to TRBD2. CDR3 length: 17 amino acids. CDR1 and CDR2 from the germline V gene are SGHTA and FQGTGA. With 5 bases clipped from V and 2 bases from J, the junction kept 13 bases outside the gene matches. As DNA, the CDR3 is TGTGCCAGCAGCCTTACCGGGCGCGGGGGAGACACAGATACGCAGTATTTT. Protein product: CASSLTGRGGDTDTQYF.

The chain carries TRBV11-2 and TRBJ1-1; D unresolved. The CDR3 sequence is 12 residues long. The V end lost 6 bases, the J end lost 7 bases, and 12 bases lay between the germline ends. Germline V CDR1 and CDR2: SGHAT, FQNNGV. The CDR3 region has the DNA TGTGCCAGCAGAGTAGCGGGCAGTGAAGCTTTCTTT. It is translated as CASRVAGSEAFF. Full variable domain (remainder filled in from reference TRBV11-2 and TRBJ1-1): EAGVAQSPRYKIIEKRQSVAFWCNPISGHATLYWYQQILGQGPKLLIQFQNNGVVDDSQLPKDRFSAERLKGVDSTLKIQPAKLEDSAVYLCASRVAGSEAFFGQGTRLTVV.